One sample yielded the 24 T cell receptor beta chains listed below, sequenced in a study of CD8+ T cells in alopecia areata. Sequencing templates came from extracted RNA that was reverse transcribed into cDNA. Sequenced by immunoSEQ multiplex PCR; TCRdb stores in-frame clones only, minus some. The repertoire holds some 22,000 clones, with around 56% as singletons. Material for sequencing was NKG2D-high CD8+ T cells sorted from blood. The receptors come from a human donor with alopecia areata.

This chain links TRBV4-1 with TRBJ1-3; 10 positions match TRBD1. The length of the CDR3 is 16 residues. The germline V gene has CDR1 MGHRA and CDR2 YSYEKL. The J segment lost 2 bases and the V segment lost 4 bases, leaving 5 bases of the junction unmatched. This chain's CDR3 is CASSLLDRGPGNTIYF. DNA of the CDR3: TGCGCCAGCAGCCTTCTCGACAGGGGGCCTGGAAACACCATATATTTT.

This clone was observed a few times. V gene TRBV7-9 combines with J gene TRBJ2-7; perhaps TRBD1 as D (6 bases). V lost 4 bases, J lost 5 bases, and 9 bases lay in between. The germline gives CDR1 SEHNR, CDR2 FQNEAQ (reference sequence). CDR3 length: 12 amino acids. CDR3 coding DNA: TGTGCCAGCAGCTCACAGGGCGACGAGCAGTACTTC. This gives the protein CASSSQGDEQYF. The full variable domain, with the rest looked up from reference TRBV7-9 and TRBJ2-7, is DTGVSQNPRHKITKRGQNVTFRCDPISEHNRLYWYRQTLGQGPEFLTYFQNEAQLEKSRLLSDRFSAERPKGSFSTLEIQRTEQGDSAMYLCASSSQGDEQYFGPGTRLTVT.

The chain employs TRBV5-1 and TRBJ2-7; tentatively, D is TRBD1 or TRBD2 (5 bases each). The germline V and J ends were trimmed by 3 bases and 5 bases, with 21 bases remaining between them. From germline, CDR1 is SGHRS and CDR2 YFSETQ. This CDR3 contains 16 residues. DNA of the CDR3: TGCGCCAGCAGCTCCCCCTCGGGGACGATGATTGACGAGCAGTACTTC. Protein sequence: CASSSPSGTMIDEQYF.

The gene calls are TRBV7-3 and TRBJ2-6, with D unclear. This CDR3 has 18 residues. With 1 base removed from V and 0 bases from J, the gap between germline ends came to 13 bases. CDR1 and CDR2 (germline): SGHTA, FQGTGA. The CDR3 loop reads CASSLNPRSISGANVLTF. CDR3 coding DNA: TGTGCCAGCAGCTTAAACCCACGTTCAATCTCTGGGGCCAACGTCCTGACTTTC.

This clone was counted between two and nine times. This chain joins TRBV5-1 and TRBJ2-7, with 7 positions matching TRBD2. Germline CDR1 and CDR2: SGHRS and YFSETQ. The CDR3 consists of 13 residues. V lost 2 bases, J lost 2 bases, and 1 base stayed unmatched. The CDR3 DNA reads TGCGCCAGCAGCTTCGGGGGGACCTACGAGCAGTACTTC. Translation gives CASSFGGTYEQYF.

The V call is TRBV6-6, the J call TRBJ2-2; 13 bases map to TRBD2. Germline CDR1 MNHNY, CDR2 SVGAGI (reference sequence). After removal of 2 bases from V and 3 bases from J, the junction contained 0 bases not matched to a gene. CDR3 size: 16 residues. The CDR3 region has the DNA TGTGCCAGCAGTTACGGACTAGCGGGAGACACCGGGGAGCTGTTTTTT. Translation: CASSYGLAGDTGELFF.

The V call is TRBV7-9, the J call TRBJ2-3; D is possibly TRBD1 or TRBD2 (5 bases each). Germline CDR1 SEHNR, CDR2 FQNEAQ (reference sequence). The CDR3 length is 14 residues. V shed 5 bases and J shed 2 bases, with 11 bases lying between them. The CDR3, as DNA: TGTGCCAGCAGCCCGGGACCCTACACAGATACGCAGTATTTT. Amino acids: CASSPGPYTDTQYF.

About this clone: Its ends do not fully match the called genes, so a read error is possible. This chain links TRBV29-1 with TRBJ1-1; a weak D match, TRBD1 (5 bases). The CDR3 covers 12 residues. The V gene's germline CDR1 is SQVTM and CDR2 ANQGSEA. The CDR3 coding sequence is TGCAGCGCACAAACCCGAGGGACTGAAGCTCTCTTT. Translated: CSAQTRGTEALF.

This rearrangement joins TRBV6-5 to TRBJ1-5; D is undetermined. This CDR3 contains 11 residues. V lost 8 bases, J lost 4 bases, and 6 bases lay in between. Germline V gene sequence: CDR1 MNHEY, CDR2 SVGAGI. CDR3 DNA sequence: TGTGCCAGCGGACCGAATCAGCCCCAGCATTTT. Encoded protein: CASGPNQPQHF.

The CDR3 DNA sequence: TGTGCCAGCAGTTACGGGACGGACTATGGCTACACCTTC. It yields the protein CASSYGTDYGYTF. The chain carries TRBV28 and TRBJ1-2; D may be TRBD1 (5 bases). The V end was cut by 4 bases, the J end by 3 bases, with 9 bases between. The V gene's germline CDR1 is MDHEN and CDR2 SYDVKM. This CDR3 is 13 amino acids long.

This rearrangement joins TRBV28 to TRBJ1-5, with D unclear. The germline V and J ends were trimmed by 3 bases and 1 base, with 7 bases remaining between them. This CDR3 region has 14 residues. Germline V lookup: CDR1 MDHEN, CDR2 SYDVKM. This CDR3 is CASSLLDSNQPQHF. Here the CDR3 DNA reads TGTGCCAGCAGTTTGTTGGACAGCAATCAGCCCCAGCATTTT.

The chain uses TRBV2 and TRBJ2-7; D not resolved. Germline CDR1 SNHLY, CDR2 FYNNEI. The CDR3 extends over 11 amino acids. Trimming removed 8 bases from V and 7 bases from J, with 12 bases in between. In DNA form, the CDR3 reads TGTGCCAGCGGGCGATCCGAGGAGCAGTACTTC. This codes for CASGRSEEQYF.

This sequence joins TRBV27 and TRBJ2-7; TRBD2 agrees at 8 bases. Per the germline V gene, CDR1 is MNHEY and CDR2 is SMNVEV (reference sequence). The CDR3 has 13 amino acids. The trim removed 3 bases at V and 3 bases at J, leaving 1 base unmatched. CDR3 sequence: CASSFREGYEQYF. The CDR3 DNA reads TGTGCCAGCAGTTTCCGGGAGGGCTACGAGCAGTACTTC.

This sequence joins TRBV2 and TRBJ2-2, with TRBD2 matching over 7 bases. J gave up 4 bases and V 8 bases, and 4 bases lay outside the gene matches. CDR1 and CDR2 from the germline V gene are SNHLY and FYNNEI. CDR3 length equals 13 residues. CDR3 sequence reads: CASAGRGTGELFF. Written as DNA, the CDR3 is TGTGCCAGCGCGGGGAGGGGCACCGGGGAGCTGTTTTTT.

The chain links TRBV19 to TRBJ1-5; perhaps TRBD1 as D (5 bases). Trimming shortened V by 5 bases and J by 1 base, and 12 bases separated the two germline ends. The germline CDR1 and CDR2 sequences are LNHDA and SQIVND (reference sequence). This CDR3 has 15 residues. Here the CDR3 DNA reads TGTGCCAGTAGTCTAGGACATATGAGCAATCAGCCCCAGCATTTT. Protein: CASSLGHMSNQPQHF.

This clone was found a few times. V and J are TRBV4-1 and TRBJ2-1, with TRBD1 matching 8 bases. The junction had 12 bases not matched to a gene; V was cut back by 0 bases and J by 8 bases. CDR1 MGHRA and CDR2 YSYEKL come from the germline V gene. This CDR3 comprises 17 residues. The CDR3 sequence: CASSQDFVDRVRDEQFF. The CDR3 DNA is TGCGCCAGCAGCCAAGATTTCGTGGACAGGGTGCGTGATGAGCAGTTCTTC.

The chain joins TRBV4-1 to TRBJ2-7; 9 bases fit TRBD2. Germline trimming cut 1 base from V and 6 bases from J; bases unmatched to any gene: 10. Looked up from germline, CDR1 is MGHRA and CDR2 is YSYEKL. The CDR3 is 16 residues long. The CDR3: CASSQGGREGRGEQYF. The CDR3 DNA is TGCGCCAGCAGCCAAGGTGGGCGGGAGGGTAGAGGCGAGCAGTACTTC.

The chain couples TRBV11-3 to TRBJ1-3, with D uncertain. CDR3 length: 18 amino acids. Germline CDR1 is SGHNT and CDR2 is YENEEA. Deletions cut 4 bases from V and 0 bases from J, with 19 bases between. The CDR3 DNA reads TGTGCCAGCAGCTACCTGAGTTGGGAGCGGGCCTCTGGAAACACCATATATTTT. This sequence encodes CASSYLSWERASGNTIYF.

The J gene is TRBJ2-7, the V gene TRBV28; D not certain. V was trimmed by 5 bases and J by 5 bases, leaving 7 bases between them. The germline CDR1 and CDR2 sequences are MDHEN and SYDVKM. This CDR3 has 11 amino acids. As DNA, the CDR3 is TGTGCCAGCAGTCCTCGCGACGAGCAGTACTTC. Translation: CASSPRDEQYF.

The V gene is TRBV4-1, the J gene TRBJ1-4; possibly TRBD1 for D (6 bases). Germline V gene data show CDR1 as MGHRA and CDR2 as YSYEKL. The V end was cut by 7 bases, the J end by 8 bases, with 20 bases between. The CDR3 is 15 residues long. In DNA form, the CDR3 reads TGCGCCAGCACCCCCGTACCGGGACATTCGGAAAAACTGTTTTTT. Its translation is CASTPVPGHSEKLFF.

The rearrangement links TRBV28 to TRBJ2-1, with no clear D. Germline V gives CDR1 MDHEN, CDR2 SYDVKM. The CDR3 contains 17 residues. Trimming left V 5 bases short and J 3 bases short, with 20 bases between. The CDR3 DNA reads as TGTGCCAGCAGTAACCCTCTGTCCGCAGGCCTCTACAATGAGCAGTTCTTC. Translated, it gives CASSNPLSAGLYNEQFF.

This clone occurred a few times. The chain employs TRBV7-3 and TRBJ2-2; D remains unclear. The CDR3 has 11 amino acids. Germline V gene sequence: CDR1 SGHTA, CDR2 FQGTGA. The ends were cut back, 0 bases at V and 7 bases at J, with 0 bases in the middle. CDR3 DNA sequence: TGTGCCAGCAGCTTAACCGGGGAGCTGTTTTTT. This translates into CASSLTGELFF.

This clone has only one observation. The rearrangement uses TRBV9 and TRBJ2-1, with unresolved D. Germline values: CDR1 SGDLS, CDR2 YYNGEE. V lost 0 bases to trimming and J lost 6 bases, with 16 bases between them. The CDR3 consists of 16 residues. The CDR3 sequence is CASSVVAASGGNEQFF. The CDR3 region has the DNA TGTGCCAGCAGCGTAGTGGCGGCCTCAGGCGGCAATGAGCAGTTCTTC.

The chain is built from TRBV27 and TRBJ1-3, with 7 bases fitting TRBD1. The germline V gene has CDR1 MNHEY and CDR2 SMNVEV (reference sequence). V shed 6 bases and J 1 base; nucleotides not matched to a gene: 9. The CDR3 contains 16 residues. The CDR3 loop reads CASSSGTAVSGNTIYF. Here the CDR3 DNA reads TGTGCCAGCAGCTCCGGGACAGCCGTTTCTGGAAACACCATATATTTT.